Listed below are T cell receptor beta chains from one sample, sequenced in a study of CD8+ T cells in alopecia areata. Method: immunoSEQ multiplex PCR; TCRdb's copy keeps in-frame clones and lacks some. There are about 120,000 clones in the sample; 58% occur only once, and just under 30% lies in the top ten. Sequencing used CD8+ T cells sorted from blood, obtained at week 4, from a patient treated with tofacitinib. The receptor set was obtained from a human donor with alopecia areata. Each CDR3 is given with its conserved first and last residue. A D gene is named only where the DNA matches it firmly. Part of the rows lack a size; the others show once, few, many or a class for expanded clones.

j_call: TRBJ2-7
v_call: TRBV30
cdr3_length: 13
d_call: TRBD1
clone_size: few
cdr3_aa: CAWEDRISYEQYF
cdr3_nt: TGTGCCTGGGAGGACAGGATCTCCTACGAGCAGTACTTC

j_call: TRBJ2-3
v_call: TRBV29-1
cdr3_length: 14
d_call: .
clone_size: .
cdr3_aa: CSVGPNEITDTQYF
cdr3_nt: TGCAGCGTGGGGCCCAACGAGATCACAGATACGCAGTATTTT

j_call: TRBJ1-2
v_call: TRBV4-1
cdr3_length: 15
d_call: .
clone_size: .
cdr3_aa: CASSQVGGGSPGYTF
cdr3_nt: TGCGCCAGCAGCCAAGTCGGGGGCGGCAGCCCGGGCTACACCTTC

j_call: TRBJ2-3
v_call: TRBV30
cdr3_length: 17
d_call: TRBD2
clone_size: .
cdr3_aa: CAWIETSGADITDTQYF
cdr3_nt: TGTGCCTGGATCGAGACTAGCGGGGCTGACATCACAGATACGCAGTATTTT

j_call: TRBJ2-3
v_call: TRBV27
cdr3_length: 15
d_call: .
clone_size: .
cdr3_aa: CASSLPGLSIDTQYF
cdr3_nt: TGTGCCAGCAGTTTACCGGGACTGTCCATAGATACGCAGTATTTT

j_call: TRBJ2-1
v_call: TRBV9
cdr3_length: 18
d_call: TRBD2
clone_size: few
cdr3_aa: CASSVDPERGGRNNEQFF
cdr3_nt: TGTGCCAGCAGCGTAGATCCGGAACGGGGGGGCCGTAACAATGAGCAGTTCTTC

j_call: TRBJ2-7
v_call: TRBV15
cdr3_length: 11
d_call: .
clone_size: .
cdr3_aa: CATQEGREQYF
cdr3_nt: TGTGCCACCCAAGAGGGGAGGGAGCAGTACTTC

j_call: TRBJ2-1
v_call: TRBV5-6
cdr3_length: 17
d_call: .
clone_size: .
cdr3_aa: CASSTPDDPWGYNEQFF
cdr3_nt: TGTGCCAGCAGCACGCCGGACGACCCCTGGGGCTACAATGAGCAGTTCTTC

j_call: TRBJ1-1
v_call: TRBV4-1
cdr3_length: 13
d_call: .
clone_size: .
cdr3_aa: CASSRLDRVEAFF
cdr3_nt: TGCGCCAGCAGCCGCCTGGACCGGGTTGAAGCTTTCTTT

j_call: TRBJ1-1
v_call: TRBV7-9
cdr3_length: 14
d_call: .
clone_size: once
cdr3_aa: CASSGGPTGTEAFF
cdr3_nt: TGTGCCAGCAGCGGGGGACCAACCGGTACTGAAGCTTTCTTT

j_call: TRBJ1-1
v_call: TRBV4-3
cdr3_length: 14
d_call: TRBD1
clone_size: .
cdr3_aa: CASSQGQGTTEAFF
cdr3_nt: TGCGCCAGCAGCCAGGGACAGGGTACAACTGAAGCTTTCTTT

j_call: TRBJ1-2
v_call: TRBV29-1
cdr3_length: 13
d_call: .
clone_size: .
cdr3_aa: CSARDSERGGYTF
cdr3_nt: TGCAGCGCAAGGGACTCCGAGAGAGGGGGCTACACCTTC

j_call: TRBJ1-1
v_call: TRBV29-1
cdr3_length: 9
d_call: .
clone_size: few
cdr3_aa: CGVETEAFF
cdr3_nt: TGTGGGGTCGAGACTGAAGCTTTCTTT

j_call: TRBJ1-2
v_call: TRBV7-9
cdr3_length: 13
d_call: .
clone_size: .
cdr3_aa: CASSSRDVYGYTF
cdr3_nt: TGTGCCAGCAGTTCCCGGGACGTTTATGGCTACACCTTC

j_call: TRBJ2-1
v_call: TRBV30
cdr3_length: 15
d_call: .
clone_size: .
cdr3_aa: CAWSVIGGALDEQFF
cdr3_nt: TGTGCCTGGAGTGTAATTGGCGGGGCCCTGGATGAGCAGTTCTTC

j_call: TRBJ1-5
v_call: TRBV5-6
cdr3_length: 13
d_call: .
clone_size: once
cdr3_aa: CASSFGGNQPQHF
cdr3_nt: TGTGCCAGCAGCTTCGGCGGTAATCAGCCCCAGCATTTT

j_call: TRBJ2-3
v_call: TRBV11-2
cdr3_length: 15
d_call: TRBD2
clone_size: few
cdr3_aa: CASSGLAGFSDTQYF
cdr3_nt: TGTGCCAGCAGCGGACTAGCGGGGTTTTCAGATACGCAGTATTTT

j_call: TRBJ2-7
v_call: TRBV29-1
cdr3_length: 12
d_call: .
clone_size: few
cdr3_aa: CSGVEGAYEQYF
cdr3_nt: TGCAGCGGCGTGGAAGGGGCCTACGAGCAGTACTTC

j_call: TRBJ2-1
v_call: TRBV30
cdr3_length: 15
d_call: .
clone_size: .
cdr3_aa: CAWASGSSSYNEQFF
cdr3_nt: TGTGCCTGGGCTTCGGGAAGCAGCTCCTACAATGAGCAGTTCTTC

j_call: TRBJ2-7
v_call: TRBV7-9
cdr3_length: 12
d_call: .
clone_size: .
cdr3_aa: CASSSVSIEQYF
cdr3_nt: TGTGCCAGCAGCTCGGTGTCGATCGAGCAGTACTTC

j_call: TRBJ1-4
v_call: TRBV27
cdr3_length: 15
d_call: TRBD1
clone_size: .
cdr3_aa: CASSLDPDRDEKLFF
cdr3_nt: TGTGCCAGCAGTTTAGACCCCGACAGGGATGAAAAACTGTTTTTT

j_call: TRBJ2-7
v_call: TRBV30
cdr3_length: 15
d_call: .
clone_size: few
cdr3_aa: CAWSEVSRGAYEQYF
cdr3_nt: TGTGCCTGGAGTGAGGTCTCCCGAGGGGCCTACGAGCAGTACTTC

j_call: TRBJ2-7
v_call: TRBV29-1
cdr3_length: 12
d_call: TRBD1
clone_size: .
cdr3_aa: CSARQGAYEQYF
cdr3_nt: TGCAGCGCCCGACAGGGGGCCTACGAGCAGTACTTC

j_call: TRBJ2-3
v_call: TRBV4-1
cdr3_length: 14
d_call: .
clone_size: once
cdr3_aa: CASSQETAPDTQYF
cdr3_nt: TGCGCCAGCAGCCAAGAAACGGCCCCAGATACGCAGTATTTT

j_call: TRBJ2-1
v_call: TRBV9
cdr3_length: 11
d_call: .
clone_size: .
cdr3_aa: CASSVADEQFF
cdr3_nt: TGTGCCAGCAGCGTGGCAGATGAGCAGTTCTTC

j_call: TRBJ1-1
v_call: TRBV7-8
cdr3_length: 15
d_call: .
clone_size: .
cdr3_aa: CAGHSRTETNTEAFF
cdr3_nt: TGTGCCGGCCACTCGCGGACAGAGACGAACACTGAAGCTTTCTTT

j_call: TRBJ2-1
v_call: TRBV30
cdr3_length: 10
d_call: .
clone_size: .
cdr3_aa: CAWDMGVTFF
cdr3_nt: TGTGCCTGGGATATGGGGGTTACGTTCTTC

j_call: TRBJ2-5
v_call: TRBV29-1
cdr3_length: 13
d_call: TRBD2
clone_size: .
cdr3_aa: CSVETSGRETQYF
cdr3_nt: TGCAGCGTTGAAACTAGCGGGAGGGAGACCCAGTACTTC

j_call: TRBJ1-2
v_call: TRBV30
cdr3_length: 11
d_call: .
clone_size: once
cdr3_aa: CAWWGGDGYTF
cdr3_nt: TGTGCCTGGTGGGGAGGGGATGGCTACACCTTC

j_call: TRBJ1-2
v_call: TRBV15
cdr3_length: 15
d_call: TRBD1
clone_size: .
cdr3_aa: CATSRETGGAGGYTF
cdr3_nt: TGTGCCACCAGCAGAGAGACAGGGGGCGCAGGTGGCTACACCTTC

j_call: TRBJ2-1
v_call: TRBV30
cdr3_length: 11
d_call: TRBD2
clone_size: .
cdr3_aa: CAWNGGAEQFF
cdr3_nt: TGTGCCTGGAACGGGGGGGCGGAACAGTTCTTC

j_call: TRBJ1-1
v_call: TRBV2
cdr3_length: 14
d_call: .
clone_size: .
cdr3_aa: CASSDWLGNTEAFF
cdr3_nt: TGTGCCAGCAGTGATTGGCTTGGGAACACTGAAGCTTTCTTT

j_call: TRBJ1-2
v_call: TRBV7-2
cdr3_length: 15
d_call: .
clone_size: .
cdr3_aa: CASTPRRSANYGYTF
cdr3_nt: TGTGCCAGCACCCCCCGGAGATCTGCTAACTATGGCTACACCTTC

j_call: TRBJ2-7
v_call: TRBV28
cdr3_length: 13
d_call: .
clone_size: .
cdr3_aa: CASSLGSPYEQYF
cdr3_nt: TGTGCCAGCAGTTTGGGCAGTCCCTACGAGCAGTACTTC

j_call: TRBJ2-6
v_call: TRBV7-8
cdr3_length: 18
d_call: TRBD1
clone_size: .
cdr3_aa: CASSPRPGQASGANVLTF
cdr3_nt: TGTGCCAGCAGCCCCCGACCGGGACAGGCTTCTGGGGCCAACGTCCTGACTTTC

j_call: TRBJ2-2
v_call: TRBV9
cdr3_length: 13
d_call: .
clone_size: .
cdr3_aa: CASSPWASGELFF
cdr3_nt: TGTGCCAGCAGCCCCTGGGCTTCCGGGGAGCTGTTTTTT

j_call: TRBJ1-5
v_call: TRBV12-5
cdr3_length: 15
d_call: TRBD1
clone_size: few
cdr3_aa: CASASTGVGHQPQHF
cdr3_nt: TGTGCTAGTGCCTCGACAGGGGTAGGTCATCAGCCCCAGCATTTT

j_call: TRBJ2-2
v_call: TRBV7-9
cdr3_length: 16
d_call: TRBD1
clone_size: .
cdr3_aa: CASSPPDRGGTGELFF
cdr3_nt: TGTGCCAGCAGCCCACCGGACAGGGGCGGGACCGGGGAGCTGTTTTTT

j_call: TRBJ1-6
v_call: TRBV27
cdr3_length: 15
d_call: .
clone_size: .
cdr3_aa: CASSLRVSVNSPLHF
cdr3_nt: TGTGCCAGCAGTTTACGGGTGTCCGTGAATTCACCCCTCCACTTT

j_call: TRBJ1-2
v_call: TRBV14
cdr3_length: 13
d_call: .
clone_size: .
cdr3_aa: CASSQEQNYGYTF
cdr3_nt: TGTGCCAGCAGCCAAGAACAGAACTATGGCTACACCTTC

j_call: TRBJ2-7
v_call: TRBV30
cdr3_length: 12
d_call: .
clone_size: .
cdr3_aa: CAWTVSGGEQYF
cdr3_nt: TGTGCCTGGACGGTCTCAGGTGGCGAGCAGTACTTC

j_call: TRBJ1-1
v_call: TRBV5-1
cdr3_length: 16
d_call: .
clone_size: few
cdr3_aa: CASSSEFHRLNTEAFF
cdr3_nt: TGCGCCAGCAGCTCGGAATTCCACAGGTTGAACACTGAAGCTTTCTTT

j_call: TRBJ2-1
v_call: TRBV5-1
cdr3_length: 14
d_call: .
clone_size: .
cdr3_aa: CASSLDGNYNEQFF
cdr3_nt: TGCGCCAGCAGCTTGGACGGAAATTACAATGAGCAGTTCTTC

j_call: TRBJ2-5
v_call: TRBV28
cdr3_length: 17
d_call: TRBD2
clone_size: .
cdr3_aa: CASRGGLAGGPQETQYF
cdr3_nt: TGTGCCAGCAGGGGAGGACTAGCGGGGGGGCCCCAAGAGACCCAGTACTTC

j_call: TRBJ2-5
v_call: TRBV29-1
cdr3_length: 13
d_call: .
clone_size: .
cdr3_aa: CSVDTDSQETQYF
cdr3_nt: TGCAGCGTCGATACGGACAGTCAAGAGACCCAGTACTTC

j_call: TRBJ2-5
v_call: TRBV5-1
cdr3_length: 18
d_call: .
clone_size: .
cdr3_aa: CASSSEGLLSPHQETQYF
cdr3_nt: TGCGCCAGCAGCTCTGAGGGCCTACTATCACCTCATCAAGAGACCCAGTACTTC

j_call: TRBJ1-5
v_call: TRBV15
cdr3_length: 14
d_call: .
clone_size: .
cdr3_aa: CATSRDRGNQPQHF
cdr3_nt: TGTGCCACCAGCAGAGACAGGGGCAATCAGCCCCAGCATTTT

j_call: TRBJ1-1
v_call: TRBV6-5
cdr3_length: 15
d_call: TRBD1
clone_size: .
cdr3_aa: CASSYGQGAGTEAFF
cdr3_nt: TGTGCCAGCAGTTACGGGCAGGGGGCGGGCACTGAAGCTTTCTTT

j_call: TRBJ2-1
v_call: TRBV5-4
cdr3_length: 12
d_call: .
clone_size: .
cdr3_aa: CASSLGNNEQFF
cdr3_nt: TGTGCCAGCAGCTTGGGCAACAATGAGCAGTTCTTC